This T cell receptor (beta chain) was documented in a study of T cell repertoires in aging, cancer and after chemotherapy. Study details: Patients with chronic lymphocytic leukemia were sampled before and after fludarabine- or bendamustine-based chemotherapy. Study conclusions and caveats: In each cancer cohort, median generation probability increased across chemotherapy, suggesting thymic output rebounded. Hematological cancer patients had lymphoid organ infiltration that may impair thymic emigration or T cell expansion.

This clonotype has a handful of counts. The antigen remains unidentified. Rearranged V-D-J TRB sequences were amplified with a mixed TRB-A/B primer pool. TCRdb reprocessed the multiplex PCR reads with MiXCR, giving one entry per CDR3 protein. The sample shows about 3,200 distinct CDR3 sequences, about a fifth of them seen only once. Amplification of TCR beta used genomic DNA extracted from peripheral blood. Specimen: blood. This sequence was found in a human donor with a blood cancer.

CDR3 in DNA: TGCGCCACCGGGACAGGGAACACCGGGGAGCTGTTTTTT. Residues: CATGTGNTGELFF. The chain has TRBV5-1 and TRBJ2-2; 8 nucleotides line up with TRBD1. This CDR3 comprises 13 residues. J was trimmed by 1 base and V by 9 bases; bases with no gene match: 2. Germline V CDR1 and CDR2: SGHRS, YFSETQ.